This T cell receptor (beta chain) was obtained from a study of radiotherapy plus CTLA-4 blockade in lung cancer. Study background: Objective responses were recorded in over 15% of patients, with disease control recorded in 25% to 40%.

TCRdb keeps only in-frame clones here, not all; method: immunoSEQ multiplex PCR. The data contain about 94,000 clones, 82% of them seen just once; the ten biggest clones take up about 25%. In chemo-refractory metastatic non-small-cell lung cancer, patients got ipilimumab CTLA-4 blockade together with focal radiation. This CDR3 has 15 residues. The germline V gene has CDR1 MGHRA and CDR2 YSYEKL. Trimming removed 4 bases at V and 2 bases at J, with 14 bases between. The source was peripheral blood, collected from a patient treated with radiotherapy plus ipilimumab. The V gene is TRBV4-1, the J gene TRBJ2-5; D is unclear. This receptor was identified in a human donor with non-small cell lung cancer that progressed on radiotherapy plus ipilimumab. The CDR3: CASSPAASYQETQYF. CDR3 coding DNA: TGCGCCAGCAGCCCGGCGGCCAGTTATCAAGAGACCCAGTACTTC.